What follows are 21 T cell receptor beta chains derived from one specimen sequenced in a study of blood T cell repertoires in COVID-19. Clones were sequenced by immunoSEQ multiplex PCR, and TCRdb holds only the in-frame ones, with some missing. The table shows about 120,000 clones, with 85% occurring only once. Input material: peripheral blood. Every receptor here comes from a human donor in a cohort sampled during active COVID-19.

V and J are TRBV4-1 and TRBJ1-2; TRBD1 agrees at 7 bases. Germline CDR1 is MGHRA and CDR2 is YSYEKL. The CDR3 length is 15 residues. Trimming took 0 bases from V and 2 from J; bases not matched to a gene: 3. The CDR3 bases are TGCGCCAGCAGCCAAGAAGGGGACAGCAACTATGGCTACACCTTC. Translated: CASSQEGDSNYGYTF.

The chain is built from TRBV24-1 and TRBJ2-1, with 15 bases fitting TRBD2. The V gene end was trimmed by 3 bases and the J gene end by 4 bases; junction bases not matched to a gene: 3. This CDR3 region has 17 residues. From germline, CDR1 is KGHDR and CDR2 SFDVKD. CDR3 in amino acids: CATSDGLAGGHYNEQFF. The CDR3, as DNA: TGTGCCACCAGTGATGGACTAGCGGGGGGGCATTACAATGAGCAGTTCTTC.

CDR3 bases: TGTGCCAGCAGTTACGGGCAGGGTGTCTCAGGAAACACCATATATTTT. It translates to CASSYGQGVSGNTIYF. V usage is TRBV6-8 and J usage is TRBJ1-3; D possibly corresponds to TRBD1 (5 bases). Germline V CDR1 and CDR2: MNHGY, SAAAGT. There are 16 residues in the CDR3. V was trimmed by 2 bases and J by 4 bases, leaving 15 bases between them.

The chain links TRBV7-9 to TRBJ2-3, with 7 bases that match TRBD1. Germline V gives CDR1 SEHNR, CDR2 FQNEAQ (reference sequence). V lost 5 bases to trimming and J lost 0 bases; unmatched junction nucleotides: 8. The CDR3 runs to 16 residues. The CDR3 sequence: CASSQLDRRSTDTQYF. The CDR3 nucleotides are TGTGCCAGCAGCCAGCTGGACAGGAGAAGCACAGATACGCAGTATTTT.

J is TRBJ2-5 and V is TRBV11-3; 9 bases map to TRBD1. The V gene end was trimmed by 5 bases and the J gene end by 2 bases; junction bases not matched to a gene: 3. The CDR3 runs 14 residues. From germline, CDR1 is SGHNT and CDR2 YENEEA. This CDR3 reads CASSRDRDQETQYF. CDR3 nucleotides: TGTGCCAGCAGCCGGGACAGGGATCAAGAGACCCAGTACTTC. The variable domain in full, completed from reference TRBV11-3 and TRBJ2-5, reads EAGVVQSPRYKIIEKKQPVAFWCNPISGHNTLYWYLQNLGQGPELLIRYENEEAVDDSQLPKDRFSAERLKGVDSTLKIQPAELGDSAVYLCASSRDRDQETQYFGPGTRLLVL.

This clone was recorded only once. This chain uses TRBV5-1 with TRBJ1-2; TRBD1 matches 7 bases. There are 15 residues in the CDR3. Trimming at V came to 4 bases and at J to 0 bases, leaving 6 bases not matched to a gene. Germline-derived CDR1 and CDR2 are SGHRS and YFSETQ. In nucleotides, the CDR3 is TGCGCCAGCAGCCCGGGACAGCTCACTAACTATGGCTACACCTTC. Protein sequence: CASSPGQLTNYGYTF.

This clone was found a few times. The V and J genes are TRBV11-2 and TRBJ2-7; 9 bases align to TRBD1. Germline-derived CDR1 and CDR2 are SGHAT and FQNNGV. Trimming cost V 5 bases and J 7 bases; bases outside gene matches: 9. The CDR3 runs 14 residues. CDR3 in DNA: TGTGCCAGCAGCCCGTGGACAGGGGCGGAGGAGCAGTACTTC. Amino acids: CASSPWTGAEEQYF.

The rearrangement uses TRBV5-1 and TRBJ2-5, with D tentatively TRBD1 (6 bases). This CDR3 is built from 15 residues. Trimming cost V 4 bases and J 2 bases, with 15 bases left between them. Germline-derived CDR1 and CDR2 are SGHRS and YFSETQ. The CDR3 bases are TGCGCCAGCAGCGAGGGCTGGGGGCAACAAGAGACCCAGTACTTC. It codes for CASSEGWGQQETQYF.

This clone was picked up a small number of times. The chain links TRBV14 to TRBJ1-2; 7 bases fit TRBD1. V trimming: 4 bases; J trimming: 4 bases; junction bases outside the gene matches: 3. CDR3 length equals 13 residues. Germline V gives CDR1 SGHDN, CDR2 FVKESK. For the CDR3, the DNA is TGTGCCAGCAGCCCGGGACAGCTCTATGGCTACACCTTC. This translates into CASSPGQLYGYTF.

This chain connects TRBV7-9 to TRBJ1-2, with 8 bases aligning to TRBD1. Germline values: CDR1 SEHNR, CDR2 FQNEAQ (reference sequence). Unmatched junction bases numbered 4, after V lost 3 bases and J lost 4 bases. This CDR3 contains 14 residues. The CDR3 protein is CASSLGTGAYGYTF. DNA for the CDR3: TGTGCCAGCAGCTTGGGGACAGGCGCCTATGGCTACACCTTC. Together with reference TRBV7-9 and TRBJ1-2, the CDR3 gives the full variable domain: DTGVSQNPRHKITKRGQNVTFRCDPISEHNRLYWYRQTLGQGPEFLTYFQNEAQLEKSRLLSDRFSAERPKGSFSTLEIQRTEQGDSAMYLCASSLGTGAYGYTFGSGTRLTVV.

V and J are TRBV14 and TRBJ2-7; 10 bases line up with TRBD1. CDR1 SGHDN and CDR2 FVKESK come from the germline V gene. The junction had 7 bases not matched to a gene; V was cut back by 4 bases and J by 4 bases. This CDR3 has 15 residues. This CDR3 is CASSPRDRGTYEQYF. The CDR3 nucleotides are TGTGCCAGCAGCCCCCGGGACAGGGGAACGTACGAGCAGTACTTC. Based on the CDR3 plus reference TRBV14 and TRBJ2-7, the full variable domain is EAGVTQFPSHSVIEKGQTVTLRCDPISGHDNLYWYRRVMGKEIKFLLHFVKESKQDESGMPNNRFLAERTGGTYSTLKVQPAELEDSGVYFCASSPRDRGTYEQYFGPGTRLTVT.

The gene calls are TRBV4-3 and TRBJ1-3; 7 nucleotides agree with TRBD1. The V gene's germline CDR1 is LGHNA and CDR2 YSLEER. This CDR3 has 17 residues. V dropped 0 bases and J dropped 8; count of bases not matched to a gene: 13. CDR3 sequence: CASSQDLPTGNGDTIYF. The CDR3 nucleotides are TGCGCCAGCAGCCAAGATCTGCCGACAGGGAACGGGGACACCATATATTTT.

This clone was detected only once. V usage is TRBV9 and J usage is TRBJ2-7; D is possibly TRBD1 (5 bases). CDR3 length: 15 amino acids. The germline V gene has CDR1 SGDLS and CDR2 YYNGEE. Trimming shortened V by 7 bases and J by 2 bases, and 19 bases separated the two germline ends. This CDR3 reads CASGLGADITYEQYF. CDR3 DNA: TGTGCCAGCGGCTTAGGGGCAGACATCACCTACGAGCAGTACTTC.

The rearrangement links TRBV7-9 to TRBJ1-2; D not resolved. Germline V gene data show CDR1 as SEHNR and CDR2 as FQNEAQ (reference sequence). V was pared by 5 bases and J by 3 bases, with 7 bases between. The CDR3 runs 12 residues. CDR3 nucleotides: TGTGCCAGCAGCCCTCAGGACTATGGCTACACCTTC. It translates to CASSPQDYGYTF. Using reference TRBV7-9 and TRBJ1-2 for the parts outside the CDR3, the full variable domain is DTGVSQNPRHKITKRGQNVTFRCDPISEHNRLYWYRQTLGQGPEFLTYFQNEAQLEKSRLLSDRFSAERPKGSFSTLEIQRTEQGDSAMYLCASSPQDYGYTFGSGTRLTVV.

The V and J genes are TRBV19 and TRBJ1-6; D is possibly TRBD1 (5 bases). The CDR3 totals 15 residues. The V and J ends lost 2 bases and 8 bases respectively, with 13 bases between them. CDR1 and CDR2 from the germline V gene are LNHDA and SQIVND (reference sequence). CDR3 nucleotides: TGTGCCAGTAGTATATCTCAGGACATCTATTCACCCCTCCACTTT. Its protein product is CASSISQDIYSPLHF.

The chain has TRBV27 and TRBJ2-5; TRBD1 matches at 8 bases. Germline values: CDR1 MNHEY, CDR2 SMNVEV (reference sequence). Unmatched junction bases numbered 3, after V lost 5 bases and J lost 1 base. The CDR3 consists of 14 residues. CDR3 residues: CASSPDRGQETQYF. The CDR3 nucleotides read TGTGCCAGCAGTCCAGACAGGGGCCAAGAGACCCAGTACTTC.

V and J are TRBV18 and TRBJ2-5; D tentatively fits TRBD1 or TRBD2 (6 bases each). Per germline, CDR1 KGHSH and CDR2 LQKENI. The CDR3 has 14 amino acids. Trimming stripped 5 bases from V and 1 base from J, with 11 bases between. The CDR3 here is CASSAQGGQETQYF. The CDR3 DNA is TGTGCCAGCTCAGCACAGGGAGGCCAAGAGACCCAGTACTTC.

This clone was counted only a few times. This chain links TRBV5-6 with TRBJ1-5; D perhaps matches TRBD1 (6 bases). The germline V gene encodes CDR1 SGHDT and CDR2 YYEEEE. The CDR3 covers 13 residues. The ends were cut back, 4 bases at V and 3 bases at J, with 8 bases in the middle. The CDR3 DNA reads TGTGCCAGCAGCAGGACAGCCAATCAGCCCCAGCATTTT. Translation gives CASSRTANQPQHF.

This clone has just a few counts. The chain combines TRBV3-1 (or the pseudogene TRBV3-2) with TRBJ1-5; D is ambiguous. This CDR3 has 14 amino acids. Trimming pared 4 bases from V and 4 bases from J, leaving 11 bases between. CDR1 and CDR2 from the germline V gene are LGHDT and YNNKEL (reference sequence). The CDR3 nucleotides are TGTGCCAGCAGCCCACAAGTCTTAAATCAGCCCCAGCATTTT. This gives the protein CASSPQVLNQPQHF.

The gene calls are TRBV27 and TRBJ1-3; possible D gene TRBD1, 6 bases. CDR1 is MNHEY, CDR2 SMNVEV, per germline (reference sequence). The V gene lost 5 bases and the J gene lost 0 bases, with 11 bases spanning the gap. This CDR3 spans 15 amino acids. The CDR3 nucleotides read TGTGCCAGCAGTGACTTCAGGGGCTCTGGAAACACCATATATTTT. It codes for CASSDFRGSGNTIYF.

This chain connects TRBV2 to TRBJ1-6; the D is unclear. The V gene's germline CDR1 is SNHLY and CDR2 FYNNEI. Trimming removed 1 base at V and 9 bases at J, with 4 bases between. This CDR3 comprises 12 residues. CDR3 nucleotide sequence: TGTGCCAGCAGTGAAGTCTTTTCACCCCTCCACTTT. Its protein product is CASSEVFSPLHF.